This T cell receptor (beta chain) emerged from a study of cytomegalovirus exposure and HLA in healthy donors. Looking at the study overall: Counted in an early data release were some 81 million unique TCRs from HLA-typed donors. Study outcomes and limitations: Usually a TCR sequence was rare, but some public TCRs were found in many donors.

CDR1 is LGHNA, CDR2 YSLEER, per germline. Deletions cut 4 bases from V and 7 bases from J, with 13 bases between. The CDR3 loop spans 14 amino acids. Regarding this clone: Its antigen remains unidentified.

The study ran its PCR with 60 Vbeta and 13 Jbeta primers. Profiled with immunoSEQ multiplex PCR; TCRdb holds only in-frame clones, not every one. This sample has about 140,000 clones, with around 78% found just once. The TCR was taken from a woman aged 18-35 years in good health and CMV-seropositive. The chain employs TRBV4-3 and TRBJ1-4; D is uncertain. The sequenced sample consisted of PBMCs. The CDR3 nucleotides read TGCGCCAGCAGCCTCCGCCGACGCGGTGAAAAACTGTTTTTT. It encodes CASSLRRRGEKLFF.